A single count supports the clone carrying this T cell receptor beta chain. No antigen is known for it. The libraries were made with immunoSEQ version 4 in survey mode. Profiled with immunoSEQ multiplex PCR; TCRdb holds only in-frame clones, not every one. The table records over 35,000 clones, approximately 90% of them present only once. These data come from a study of persistence of HIV-infected CD4 T cells. Nonspecific anti-CD3/anti-CD28 bead stimulation represents the broad CD4+ T cell repertoire. Sorting of responding CD4+ T cells relied on upregulated CD40 ligand together with CD69. Losses at the gene ends were 6 bases for V and 3 bases for J; bases not matched to a gene: 5. Germline CDR1 and CDR2: MNHEY and SVGAGI. This CDR3 has 14 amino acids.

The starting material was CD4+ T cells sorted from PBMCs after approximately 19-hour stimulation, obtained from a patient who received antiretroviral therapy. The V call is TRBV6-5, the J call TRBJ1-5; TRBD1 matches at 7 bases. The clonotype was recovered from an adult man with HIV who was CMV-seropositive. CDR3 sequence (DNA): TGTGCCAGCAGCCGACAGGGAGTCAATCAGCCCCAGCATTTT. Its translation is CASSRQGVNQPQHF.